This T cell receptor beta chain was observed in a study of T cells in Graves' hyperthyroidism and ophthalmopathy (dated by TCRdb to between 2018 and 2020). For the study in its entirety: Peripheral blood was collected at initial diagnosis, before any treatment. To identify distinguishing TCR V-J signatures, a discovery cohort of about 100 patients was used, comprising 40 to 45 with Graves' ophthalmopathy and under 60 with stable Graves' hyperthyroidism. Prospective prediction of ophthalmopathy was tested in an independent validation cohort consisting of 18 hyperthyroidism patients and around 16 patients who later progressed to ophthalmopathy. The 75 to 100 discovery patients were randomly divided into training and test sets at a 7:3 ratio. In addition, the study compared T-cell repertoires in thyroid tissue and in blood from about 6 Graves' hyperthyroidism patients. Following sampling, methimazole starting at 30 mg daily was given to hyperthyroidism patients, and high-dose intravenous methylprednisolone was given to ophthalmopathy patients. According to the paper, TCR Vbeta CDR3 sequencing was carried out on some 140 peripheral blood samples, which came from around 43 ophthalmopathy, some 73 hyperthyroidism and around 17 progressor patients. The full study reports these points: In validation, the model predicted progression to ophthalmopathy with over 65% sensitivity and around 72% specificity, a median of around six months before onset. Most expanded thyroid clonotypes (frequency above 0.001) were also detected in blood, a finding suggesting that blood repertoires may reflect thyroid immune responses. In cross-validation, a model built on a 13 V-J signature told ophthalmopathy apart from stable hyperthyroidism with under 90% sensitivity and roughly 81% specificity, and in testing the same model reached 80%/75%. No statistical method was used to fix the sample size in advance, and group allocation was not hidden from the investigators.

Trimming removed 5 bases from V and 2 bases from J; the gene matches leave 5 bases unexplained. From the germline V gene, CDR1 is SNHLY and CDR2 is FYNNEI. The CDR3 starts with the cysteine, ends with the phenylalanine, and has 15 residues. The entry retains the CDR3 DNA only, 45 bases that are in frame from base 1. Turning to this clonotype: The clone's antigen remains unknown. No much larger clone exists at a distance of one base, and base qualities are not known.

Stable Graves' hyperthyroidism was defined as the absence of progression to ophthalmopathy over 18 months of follow-up. Hyperthyroidism patients were newly diagnosed, had a disease duration of under 2 months, and were aged 18 to 65 years. Exclusion was applied to patients with uncontrolled infections, other autoimmune diseases, pregnancy or lactation. Diagnoses were established on the basis of clinical symptoms, serum thyroxine and TRAb, thyroid ultrasound, and orbital computed tomography. PBMCs were separated from roughly 9.6 ml of fresh peripheral blood using Ficoll-Paque density gradient centrifugation. Total RNA was extracted using Trizol reagent, and RNA quality was assessed on an Agilent 2100 Bioanalyzer. Amplification of TCR beta CDR3 regions was carried out from RNA transcripts. A first-round RT-PCR of the TCR CDR3 used the HTBI primer set with the Qiagen OneStep RT-PCR kit. The libraries were constructed in a second round of multiplex PCR and then size-selected and purified. Sequencing of the libraries was done on an Illumina HiSeq2000 using paired-end 100 bp reads. The paper's processing steps were these. SOAPnuke was used to process the raw data, throwing out any read that contained adapters or uncalled bases, had a mean Phred below 15, or lacked an exact constant-primer or identifier match. COPE v1.2.5 was used to merge high-quality paired reads, and clonotypes were defined as unique nucleotide sequences. MiTCR v1.1 was used to align clonotypes to the IMGT TRBV, TRBD and TRBJ reference segments. The analysis was restricted to V-J combinations with a frequency above 0.0001, which together covered about 99% of the repertoires. A TCS score was defined as the ratio of F50 (clonal expansion) to E x V (chaos), with BLOSUM62-based TCRdist applied between CDR3 peptides within each V-J. Welch's t-statistics and random forest reduced just over 500 V-J features to fewer than 15, which were used in a naive Bayes classifier (R e1071). In TCRdb, the public reads were trimmed at Q25 with fastp and aligned with MiXCR, with productive beta chains retained. Rows are unified per CDR3 protein, each entry keeping the most common DNA and genes. TCRdb's processing, not the authors', yielded these V and J calls. A total of a few hundred thousand distinct CDR3 sequences appear in this sample, around 16% of them only once. The ten largest clones capture 7.5% to 8% of the sample.

The chain uses TRBV2 and TRBJ2-2, with 7 middle bases fitting TRBD1. Material: blood. The TCR comes from a woman aged 18-29 years with Graves' hyperthyroidism. The CDR3 region reads CASSKDRTNTGELFF. The DNA sequence reads TGTGCCAGCAGTAAGGACAGGACCAACACCGGGGAGCTGTTTTTT.